The 24 T cell receptor beta chains given below trace back to one sample, sequenced in a study of cytomegalovirus exposure and HLA in healthy donors. PCR was performed using 60 Vbeta and 13 Jbeta primers. Only in-frame clones appear in the TCRdb table, and some are missing; sequencing was by immunoSEQ multiplex PCR. This sample yields 150,000 to 200,000 clones, of which around 68% are seen a single time; 2.5% to 3% belongs to the top ten. The sample taken for sequencing was PBMCs. Receptors originate from a middle-aged man in good health and CMV-seronegative.

The table lists this clone with a few counts. The chain carries TRBV7-9 and TRBJ1-1, with no clear D. The CDR3 sequence is 13 residues long. Germline V gene data show CDR1 as SEHNR and CDR2 as FQNEAQ (reference sequence). V gave up 4 bases and J gave up 8 bases, with 14 bases separating them. In DNA, the CDR3 is TGTGCCAGCAGCTCATCGCCCACTTGGGAAGCTTTCTTT. This translates into CASSSSPTWEAFF.

The chain uses TRBV6-1 and TRBJ2-1, with 9 bases lining up with TRBD1. This CDR3 spans 14 amino acids. Trimming at V came to 6 bases and at J to 4 bases, leaving 4 bases not matched to a gene. Germline CDR1 is MNHNS and CDR2 is SASEGT. Written as DNA, the CDR3 is TGTGCCAGCAGGACCGGGACAGGGTACAATGAGCAGTTCTTC. It translates to CASRTGTGYNEQFF.

V usage is TRBV7-7 and J usage is TRBJ2-3; D is unresolved. V gave up 1 base and J gave up 2 bases, with 4 bases separating them. Germline V CDR1 and CDR2: SSHAT, FNYEAQ (reference sequence). This CDR3 has 13 residues. CDR3 amino acids: CASSLDLTDTQYF. In DNA, the CDR3 is TGTGCCAGCAGCTTAGATCTCACAGATACGCAGTATTTT.

This clone was picked up a small number of times. The genes are TRBV9 and TRBJ2-5; possible D gene TRBD1, 6 bases. V was pared by 0 bases and J by 0 bases, with 6 bases between. CDR3 size: 14 residues. Germline assignment: CDR1 SGDLS and CDR2 YYNGEE. This CDR3 reads CASSVGDNQETQYF. Written as DNA, the CDR3 is TGTGCCAGCAGCGTAGGGGACAACCAAGAGACCCAGTACTTC.

The chain has TRBV30 and TRBJ1-6; D possibly corresponds to TRBD1 (5 bases). V lost 4 bases, J lost 7 bases, and 8 bases lay in between. This CDR3 has 12 amino acids. Germline V gene data show CDR1 as GTSNPN and CDR2 as SVGIG (reference sequence). The CDR3 DNA reads TGTGCCTGGACAGGGATGAATTCACCCCTCCACTTT. Protein product: CAWTGMNSPLHF.

The count of this clone is one. The rearrangement links TRBV18 to TRBJ2-5; 8 bases match TRBD1. Germline V gene sequence: CDR1 KGHSH, CDR2 LQKENI. The CDR3 contains 16 residues. V shed 6 bases and J 3 bases; nucleotides not matched to a gene: 12. In DNA, the CDR3 is TGTGCCAGCTCCCTCAACTCTGGACAGGGCAAAGAGACCCAGTACTTC. This sequence encodes CASSLNSGQGKETQYF.

The table lists this clone with a count of one. The chain employs TRBV18 and TRBJ2-7, with 7 bases matching TRBD2. V gave up 3 bases and J gave up 3 bases; unmatched junction bases: 5. Germline lookup yields CDR1 KGHSH and CDR2 LQKENI. CDR3 size: 14 residues. The CDR3 sequence is CASSPERGRYEQYF. Here the CDR3 DNA reads TGTGCCAGCTCACCCGAGCGGGGCCGCTACGAGCAGTACTTC.

The J gene is TRBJ2-5, the V gene TRBV18, with a tentative D call TRBD2 (6 bases). V lost 0 bases to trimming and J lost 4 bases, with 12 bases between them. From germline, CDR1 is KGHSH and CDR2 LQKENI. This CDR3 has 15 residues. As DNA, the CDR3 is TGTGCCAGCTCACCACCGGGCGGGATGGGAGAGACCCAGTACTTC. This gives the protein CASSPPGGMGETQYF.

This clone appeared a few times. The chain uses TRBV4-2 and TRBJ2-4, with D perhaps matching TRBD2 (5 bases). Trimming took 1 base from V and 3 from J, leaving 10 bases between them. Germline lookup yields CDR1 LGHNA and CDR2 YNFKEQ. The CDR3 length is 15 residues. CDR3 sequence (DNA): TGTGCCAGCAGCCAAGTTCCGGGAAACAAAAACATTCAGTACTTC. Translation gives CASSQVPGNKNIQYF.

Note on this clone: The junction departs from the called germline gene at one end, perhaps through a read error. The V and J genes are TRBV7-9 and TRBJ1-5, with D hard to call. The V gene's germline CDR1 is SEHNR and CDR2 FQNEAQ (reference sequence). CDR3 length equals 14 residues. The CDR3 DNA reads TGTTCCAGCAGCTTATCGGCAGGCGATCAGCCCCAGCATTTT. Its protein product is CSSSLSAGDQPQHF.

The chain carries TRBV15 and TRBJ2-2, with 9 bases matching TRBD2. The CDR3 consists of 18 residues. The germline gives CDR1 LNHNV, CDR2 YYDKDF (reference sequence). V gave up 1 base and J gave up 0 bases; unmatched junction bases: 6. The CDR3 sequence: CATSRAASGVANTGELFF. Here the CDR3 DNA reads TGTGCCACCAGCAGAGCGGCTAGCGGGGTCGCGAACACCGGGGAGCTGTTTTTT. Using reference TRBV15 and TRBJ2-2 for the parts outside the CDR3, the full variable domain is DAMVIQNPRYQVTQFGKPVTLSCSQTLNHNVMYWYQQKSSQAPKLLFHYYDKDFNNEADTPDNFQSRRPNTSFCFLDIRSPGLGDTAMYLCATSRAASGVANTGELFFGEGSRLTVL.

This clone was counted between two and nine times. This chain joins TRBV7-2 and TRBJ2-2; TRBD2 matches at 10 bases. After removal of 3 bases from V and 6 bases from J, the junction contained 4 bases not matched to a gene. CDR1 is SGHTA and CDR2 is FQGNSA in the germline V gene. The CDR3 spans 15 residues. The CDR3 DNA follows: TGTGCCAGCAGCTTCCTAGCGGGAGTTGCCGGGGAGCTGTTTTTT. Translation: CASSFLAGVAGELFF.

V gene TRBV5-1 combines with J gene TRBJ2-6; D not resolved. Germline CDR1 and CDR2: SGHRS and YFSETQ. V lost 1 base to trimming and J lost 2 bases, with 7 bases between them. The CDR3 sequence is 15 residues long. Written as DNA, the CDR3 is TGCGCCAGCAGCTTGACGAGCGCTGGGGCCAACGTCCTGACTTTC. This gives the protein CASSLTSAGANVLTF.

The chain has TRBV19 and TRBJ1-1; no clear D. Germline assignment: CDR1 LNHDA and CDR2 SQIVND (reference sequence). The length of the CDR3 is 15 residues. V was clipped by 7 bases and J by 0 bases, with 15 bases between them. As DNA, the CDR3 is TGTGCCAGTACCACACTGGAGAAGTTGAACACTGAAGCTTTCTTT. This encodes CASTTLEKLNTEAFF.

This clone was seen more than once but under ten times. Written as DNA, the CDR3 is TGTGCCAGCGGACATTCCTCCTACGAGCAGTACTTC. Its protein product is CASGHSSYEQYF. J is TRBJ2-7 and V is TRBV7-2, with D perhaps TRBD1 (5 bases). CDR1 and CDR2 from the germline V gene are SGHTA and FQGNSA. The CDR3 extends over 12 amino acids. The germline V and J ends were trimmed by 8 bases and 0 bases, with 8 bases remaining between them.

The gene calls are TRBV4-3 and TRBJ2-1; 9 nucleotides match TRBD2. J lost 10 bases, V lost 1 base, and 8 bases had no gene match. The CDR3 covers 15 residues. Germline CDR1 LGHNA, CDR2 YSLEER. The CDR3 protein is CASSQVSLAGREQFF. The CDR3 nucleotides are TGCGCCAGCAGCCAAGTATCACTAGCGGGTAGGGAGCAGTTCTTC.

The table lists this clone with a few counts. V and J are TRBV7-2 and TRBJ2-5; D perhaps matches TRBD2 (5 bases). V was trimmed by 1 base and J by 5 bases, leaving 14 bases between them. Germline V gene sequence: CDR1 SGHTA, CDR2 FQGNSA. This CDR3 spans 15 amino acids. CDR3 amino acids: CASSLVGTGSETQYF. CDR3 bases: TGTGCCAGCAGCTTAGTCGGAACGGGGTCGGAGACCCAGTACTTC.

The DNA of the CDR3 is TGTGCCTGGGGAGGGCGGGGGACATTATACGAGCAGTACTTC. Translating gives CAWGGRGTLYEQYF. The chain has TRBV30 and TRBJ2-7; possibly TRBD2 for D (7 bases). The CDR3 extends over 14 amino acids. Trimming stripped 5 bases from V and 4 bases from J, with 18 bases between. The germline V gene encodes CDR1 GTSNPN and CDR2 SVGIG (reference sequence).

The gene calls are TRBV6-4 and TRBJ1-5; D is perhaps TRBD1 (5 bases). The V end was cut by 6 bases, the J end by 4 bases, with 10 bases between. CDR3 length: 13 amino acids. Germline V gene lookup returns CDR1 MRHNA and CDR2 SNTAGT. The CDR3 loop reads CASSREVNQPQHF. The CDR3 bases are TGTGCCAGCAGCAGGGAGGTTAATCAGCCCCAGCATTTT.

The table lists this clone with a count of one. A junction end diverges from the germline sequence, so it may reflect a read error. The rearrangement joins TRBV7-9 to TRBJ1-4; TRBD1 is a possible D gene (6 bases). Germline CDR1 reads SEHNR; CDR2 reads FQNEAQ (reference sequence). This CDR3 contains 12 residues. CDR3 loop: CSSSLGGGKLFF. The CDR3 DNA sequence: TGTTCCAGCAGCTTAGGAGGGGGAAAACTGTTTTTT.

The CDR3 sequence is CASITPSIAGQSRRSYEQYF. For the CDR3, the DNA is TGTGCCAGCATTACCCCATCTATAGCGGGACAATCCCGACGCTCCTACGAGCAGTACTTC. This rearrangement joins TRBV21-1 to TRBJ2-7; TRBD2 is the table's D call, not checked against the DNA. TRBV21-1 is labeled a pseudogene. The CDR3 contains 20 residues.

V and J are TRBV10-2 and TRBJ2-1; possibly TRBD1 for D (5 bases). The CDR3 has 13 residues. V lost 2 bases, J lost 4 bases, and 6 bases lay in between. The V gene's germline CDR1 is WSHSY and CDR2 SAAADI. The CDR3 DNA reads as TGCGCCAGCAGTGAGGGGGCTTACAATGAGCAGTTCTTC. Its translation is CASSEGAYNEQFF.

V is TRBV20-1 and J is TRBJ2-1; D may be TRBD2 (5 bases). CDR3 length: 11 residues. Germline assignment: CDR1 DFQATT and CDR2 SNEGSKA (reference sequence). The V and J ends lost 5 bases and 7 bases respectively, with 9 bases between them. CDR3 loop: CSAPPGNEQFF. The CDR3 nucleotides read TGCAGTGCTCCACCGGGGAATGAGCAGTTCTTC.

This clone turned up a few times. The chain combines TRBV4-3 with TRBJ2-1; D unclear. The CDR3 length is 12 residues. The germline V and J ends were trimmed by 0 bases and 7 bases, with 4 bases remaining between them. CDR1 is LGHNA and CDR2 is YSLEER in the germline V gene. For the CDR3, the DNA is TGCGCCAGCAGCCAAGATCTAAATGAGCAGTTCTTC. This encodes CASSQDLNEQFF.